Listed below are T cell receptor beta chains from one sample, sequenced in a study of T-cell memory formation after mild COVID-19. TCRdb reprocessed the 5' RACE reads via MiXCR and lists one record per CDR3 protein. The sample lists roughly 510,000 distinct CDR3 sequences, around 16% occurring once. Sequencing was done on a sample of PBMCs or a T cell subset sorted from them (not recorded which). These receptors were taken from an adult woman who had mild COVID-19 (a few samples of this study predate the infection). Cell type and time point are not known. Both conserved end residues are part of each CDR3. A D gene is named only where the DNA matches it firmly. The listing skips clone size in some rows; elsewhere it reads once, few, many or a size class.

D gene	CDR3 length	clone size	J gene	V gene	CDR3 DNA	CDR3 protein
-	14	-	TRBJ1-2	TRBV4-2	TGTGCCAGCAGCCAACTGGAATCGGACTATGGCTACACCTTC	CASSQLESDYGYTF
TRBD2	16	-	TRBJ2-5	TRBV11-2	TGTGCCAGCAGCAAGCTAAGCGGGAGACTCTCGGAGACCCAGTACTTC	CASSKLSGRLSETQYF
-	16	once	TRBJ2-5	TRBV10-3	TGTGCCATCAGTGAGTCGAAACAGGGTCTCGCTGAGACCCAGTACTTC	CAISESKQGLAETQYF
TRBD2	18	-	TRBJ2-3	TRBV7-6	TGTGCCAGCAGCTTAGACCCGACTGGTAGCGGGAGCACAGATACGCAGTATTTT	CASSLDPTGSGSTDTQYF
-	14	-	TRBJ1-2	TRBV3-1	TGTGCCAGCAGCCCCCTAAGGTCTGGGAATGGCTACACCTTC	CASSPLRSGNGYTF
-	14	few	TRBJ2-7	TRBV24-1	TGTGCCACCAGTGATCCGCAGGGCGGATACGAGCAGTACTTC	CATSDPQGGYEQYF
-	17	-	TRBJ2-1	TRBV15	TGTGCCACCAGCGGGGATGAGAGGTTACACTCCTACAATGAGCAGTTCTTC	CATSGDERLHSYNEQFF
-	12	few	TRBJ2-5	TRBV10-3	TGTGCCATCAGCCTCAGCGGAGAGACCCAGTACTTC	CAISLSGETQYF
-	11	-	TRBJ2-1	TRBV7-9	TGTGCCAGCAGCTTACGCCATGAGCAGTTCTTC	CASSLRHEQFF
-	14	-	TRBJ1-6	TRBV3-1	TGTGCCAGCAGCCAGGGGTACGATAATTCACCCCTCCACTTT	CASSQGYDNSPLHF
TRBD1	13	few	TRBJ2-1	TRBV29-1	TGCAGCGTGTCCGGGACAGGGGTGTCTGAGCAGTTCTTC	CSVSGTGVSEQFF
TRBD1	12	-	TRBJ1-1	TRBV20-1	TGCAGTGCGCGCGGGACAGTCACTGAAGCTTTCTTT	CSARGTVTEAFF
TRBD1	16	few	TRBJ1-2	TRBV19	TGTGCCAGTAGTTCGACAGGGAAGGTTTCTGACTATGGCTACACCTTC	CASSSTGKVSDYGYTF
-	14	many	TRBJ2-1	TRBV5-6	TGTGCCAGCAGCGCGGGTAGCAGTCTGGTTGAGCAGTTCTTC	CASSAGSSLVEQFF
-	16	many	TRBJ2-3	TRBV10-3	TGTGCCATCAGAGCGCGACTAGCACGTCAGGGGGATACGCAGTATTTT	CAIRARLARQGDTQYF
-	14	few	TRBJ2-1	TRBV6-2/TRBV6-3	TGTGCCAGCAGTCGTCTTGCCATCTCCTATGAGCAGTTCTTC	CASSRLAISYEQFF
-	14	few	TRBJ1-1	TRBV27	TGTGCCAGCAGTCCCCAAACCATGACAGATGAAGCTTTCTTT	CASSPQTMTDEAFF
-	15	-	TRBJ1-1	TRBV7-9	TGTGCCAGCAGCTTTGGGCAGGGAATGAACACTGAAGCTTTCTTT	CASSFGQGMNTEAFF
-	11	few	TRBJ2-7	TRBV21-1	TGTGCCAGCAGCAAGGGGTGCGAGCAGTACTTC	CASSKGCEQYF
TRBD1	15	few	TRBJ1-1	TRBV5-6	TGTGCCAGCAGCTTGTTGACAGGGGGCTGGACTGAAGCTTTCTTT	CASSLLTGGWTEAFF
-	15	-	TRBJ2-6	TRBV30	TGTGCCTGGAGTGATGGTATCTCTGGGGCCAACGTCCTGACTTTC	CAWSDGISGANVLTF
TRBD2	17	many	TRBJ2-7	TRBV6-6	TGTGCCAGCAGTTACGGGACTAGCGGGGGGGCTTCCTACGAGCAGTACTTC	CASSYGTSGGASYEQYF
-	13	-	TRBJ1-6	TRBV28	TGTGCCAGCAGTCCCTTAGAACACCCTTGGGACCACTTT	CASSPLEHPWDHF
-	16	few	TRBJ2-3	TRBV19	TGTGCCAGTAGTACTCTCAGGACACTTAGCACAGATACGCAGTATTTT	CASSTLRTLSTDTQYF
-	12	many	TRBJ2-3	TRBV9	TGTGCCAGCAGCGACTCAGGGGATACGCAGTATTTT	CASSDSGDTQYF
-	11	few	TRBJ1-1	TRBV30	TGTGCCTGGAGTGAAACAGGAGAAGCTTTCTTT	CAWSETGEAFF
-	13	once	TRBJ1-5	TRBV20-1	TGCAGTGCATCAGAGTCGAGCAATCAGCCCCAGCATTTT	CSASESSNQPQHF
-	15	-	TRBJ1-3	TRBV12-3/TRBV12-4	TGTGCCAGCAGGACCGCGGGGACGGGTGGAAACACCATATATTTT	CASRTAGTGGNTIYF
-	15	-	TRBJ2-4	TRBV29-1	TGCAGCGCGGGACAATCTTATCTAGCCAAAAACATTCAGTACTTC	CSAGQSYLAKNIQYF
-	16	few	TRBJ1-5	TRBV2	TGTGCCAGCAGTGAAGCTAGGGTCAATGGCAATCAGCCCCAGCATTTT	CASSEARVNGNQPQHF
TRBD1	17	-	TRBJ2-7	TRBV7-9	TGTGCCAGCAGCCCAAGGGACAGCCAACCTCTCTCCTACGAGCAGTACTTC	CASSPRDSQPLSYEQYF
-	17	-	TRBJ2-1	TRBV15	TGTGCCACCAGCAGAGATTTTCGACTGAATACCTACAATGAGCAGTTCTTC	CATSRDFRLNTYNEQFF
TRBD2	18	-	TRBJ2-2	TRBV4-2	TGTGCCAGCAGCCCAACTAGCGGGAGAGGGGGTGGTACCGGGGAGCTGTTTTTT	CASSPTSGRGGGTGELFF
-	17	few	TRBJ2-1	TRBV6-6	TGTGCCAGCAGTTCCCGGCGAGGAAGTAGCGTACACAATGAGCAGTTCTTC	CASSSRRGSSVHNEQFF
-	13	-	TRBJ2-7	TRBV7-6	TGTGCCAGCAGCTTAGCCAACTCCTACGAGCAGTACTTC	CASSLANSYEQYF
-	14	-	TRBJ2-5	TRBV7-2	TGTGCCAGCAGCTTTGGCAGGGGACAAGAGACCCAGTACTTC	CASSFGRGQETQYF
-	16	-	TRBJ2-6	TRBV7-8	TGTGCCAGCAGCTTAATACTCCCCTCTGGGGCCAACGTCCTGACTTTC	CASSLILPSGANVLTF
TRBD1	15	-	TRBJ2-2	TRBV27	TGTGCCAGCAGTTTGTCCGGGACAGGGTACGGGGAGCTGTTTTTT	CASSLSGTGYGELFF
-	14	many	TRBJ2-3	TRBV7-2	TGTGCCAGCAGCTATCAGGGCCCCCTCGCCAGTGGGTATTTT	CASSYQGPLASGYF
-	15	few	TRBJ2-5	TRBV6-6	TGTGCCAGCAGTTACTCGGAGGATTTCCAAGAGACCCAGTACTTC	CASSYSEDFQETQYF
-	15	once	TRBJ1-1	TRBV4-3	TGCGCCAGCAGCCAAGATCTGGGAATGAACACTGAAGCTTTCTTT	CASSQDLGMNTEAFF
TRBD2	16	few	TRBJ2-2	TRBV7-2	TGTGCCAGCAGCGTATCCCCGGGACTAGCTCCCGGGGAGCTGTTTTTT	CASSVSPGLAPGELFF
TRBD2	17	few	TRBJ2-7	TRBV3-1	TGTGCCAGCAGCCAACGCACTAGCGGGGGCTTTTCCTACGAGCAGTACTTC	CASSQRTSGGFSYEQYF
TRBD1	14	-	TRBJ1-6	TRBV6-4	TGTGCCAGCAGTCCGACAGGGGGCAAGTCACCCCTCCACTTT	CASSPTGGKSPLHF
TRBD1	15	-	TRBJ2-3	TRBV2	TGTGCCAGCAGTGAAATGCAGGGGGCCACAGATACGCAGTATTTT	CASSEMQGATDTQYF
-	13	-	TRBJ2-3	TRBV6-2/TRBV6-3	TGTGCCAGCAGTAGGGACCGCACAGATACGCAGTATTTT	CASSRDRTDTQYF
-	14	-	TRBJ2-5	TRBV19	TGTGCCAGTAGTAAAGCGACAGGCCAAGAGACCCAGTACTTC	CASSKATGQETQYF
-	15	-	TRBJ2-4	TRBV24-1	TGTGCCACCAGTGATGGGGGGACAGAAAAAAACATTCAGTACTTC	CATSDGGTEKNIQYF
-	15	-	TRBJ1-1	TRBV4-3	TGCGCCAGCAGCCAAGGCAGGAGTTGGAACACTGAAGCTTTCTTT	CASSQGRSWNTEAFF
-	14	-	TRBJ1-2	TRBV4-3	TGCGCCAGCAGCCAAGATAAGAGGGACTATGGCTACACCTTC	CASSQDKRDYGYTF
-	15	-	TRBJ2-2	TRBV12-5	TGTGCTAGTGGTTTGCAGGGGCGGAACACCGGGGAGCTGTTTTTT	CASGLQGRNTGELFF
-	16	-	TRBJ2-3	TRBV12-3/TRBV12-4	TGTGCCAGCAGCGGACATCCCGGGACCAAAGTAGATACGCAGTATTTT	CASSGHPGTKVDTQYF
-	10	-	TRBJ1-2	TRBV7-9	TGTGCCAGCAGCCCCACTCTTGCTGACTTC	CASSPTLADF
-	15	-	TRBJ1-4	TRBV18	TGTGCCAGCTCCCTACAGGAGGGCTTTGGTGAAAAACTGTTTTTT	CASSLQEGFGEKLFF
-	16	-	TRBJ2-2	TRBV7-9	TGTGCCAGCGTTATAAAAAGTGGTCCTGACACCGGGGAGCTGTTTTTT	CASVIKSGPDTGELFF
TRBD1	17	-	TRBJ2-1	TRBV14	TGTGCCAGCAGCCCACTTCTATGGGACAGGGTTGACGATGAGCAGTTCTTC	CASSPLLWDRVDDEQFF
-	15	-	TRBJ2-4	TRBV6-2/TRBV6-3	TGTGCCAGCAGTTACTCGGGGGGACCCAAAAACATTCAGTACTTC	CASSYSGGPKNIQYF
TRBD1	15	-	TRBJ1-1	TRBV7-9	TGTGCCAGCAGCTTGGGGACAGGGGGGATCACTGAAGCTTTCTTT	CASSLGTGGITEAFF
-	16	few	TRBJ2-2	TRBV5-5	TGTGCCAGCAGCCTGGAGGGAGTAGCGAACACCGGGGAGCTGTTTTTT	CASSLEGVANTGELFF